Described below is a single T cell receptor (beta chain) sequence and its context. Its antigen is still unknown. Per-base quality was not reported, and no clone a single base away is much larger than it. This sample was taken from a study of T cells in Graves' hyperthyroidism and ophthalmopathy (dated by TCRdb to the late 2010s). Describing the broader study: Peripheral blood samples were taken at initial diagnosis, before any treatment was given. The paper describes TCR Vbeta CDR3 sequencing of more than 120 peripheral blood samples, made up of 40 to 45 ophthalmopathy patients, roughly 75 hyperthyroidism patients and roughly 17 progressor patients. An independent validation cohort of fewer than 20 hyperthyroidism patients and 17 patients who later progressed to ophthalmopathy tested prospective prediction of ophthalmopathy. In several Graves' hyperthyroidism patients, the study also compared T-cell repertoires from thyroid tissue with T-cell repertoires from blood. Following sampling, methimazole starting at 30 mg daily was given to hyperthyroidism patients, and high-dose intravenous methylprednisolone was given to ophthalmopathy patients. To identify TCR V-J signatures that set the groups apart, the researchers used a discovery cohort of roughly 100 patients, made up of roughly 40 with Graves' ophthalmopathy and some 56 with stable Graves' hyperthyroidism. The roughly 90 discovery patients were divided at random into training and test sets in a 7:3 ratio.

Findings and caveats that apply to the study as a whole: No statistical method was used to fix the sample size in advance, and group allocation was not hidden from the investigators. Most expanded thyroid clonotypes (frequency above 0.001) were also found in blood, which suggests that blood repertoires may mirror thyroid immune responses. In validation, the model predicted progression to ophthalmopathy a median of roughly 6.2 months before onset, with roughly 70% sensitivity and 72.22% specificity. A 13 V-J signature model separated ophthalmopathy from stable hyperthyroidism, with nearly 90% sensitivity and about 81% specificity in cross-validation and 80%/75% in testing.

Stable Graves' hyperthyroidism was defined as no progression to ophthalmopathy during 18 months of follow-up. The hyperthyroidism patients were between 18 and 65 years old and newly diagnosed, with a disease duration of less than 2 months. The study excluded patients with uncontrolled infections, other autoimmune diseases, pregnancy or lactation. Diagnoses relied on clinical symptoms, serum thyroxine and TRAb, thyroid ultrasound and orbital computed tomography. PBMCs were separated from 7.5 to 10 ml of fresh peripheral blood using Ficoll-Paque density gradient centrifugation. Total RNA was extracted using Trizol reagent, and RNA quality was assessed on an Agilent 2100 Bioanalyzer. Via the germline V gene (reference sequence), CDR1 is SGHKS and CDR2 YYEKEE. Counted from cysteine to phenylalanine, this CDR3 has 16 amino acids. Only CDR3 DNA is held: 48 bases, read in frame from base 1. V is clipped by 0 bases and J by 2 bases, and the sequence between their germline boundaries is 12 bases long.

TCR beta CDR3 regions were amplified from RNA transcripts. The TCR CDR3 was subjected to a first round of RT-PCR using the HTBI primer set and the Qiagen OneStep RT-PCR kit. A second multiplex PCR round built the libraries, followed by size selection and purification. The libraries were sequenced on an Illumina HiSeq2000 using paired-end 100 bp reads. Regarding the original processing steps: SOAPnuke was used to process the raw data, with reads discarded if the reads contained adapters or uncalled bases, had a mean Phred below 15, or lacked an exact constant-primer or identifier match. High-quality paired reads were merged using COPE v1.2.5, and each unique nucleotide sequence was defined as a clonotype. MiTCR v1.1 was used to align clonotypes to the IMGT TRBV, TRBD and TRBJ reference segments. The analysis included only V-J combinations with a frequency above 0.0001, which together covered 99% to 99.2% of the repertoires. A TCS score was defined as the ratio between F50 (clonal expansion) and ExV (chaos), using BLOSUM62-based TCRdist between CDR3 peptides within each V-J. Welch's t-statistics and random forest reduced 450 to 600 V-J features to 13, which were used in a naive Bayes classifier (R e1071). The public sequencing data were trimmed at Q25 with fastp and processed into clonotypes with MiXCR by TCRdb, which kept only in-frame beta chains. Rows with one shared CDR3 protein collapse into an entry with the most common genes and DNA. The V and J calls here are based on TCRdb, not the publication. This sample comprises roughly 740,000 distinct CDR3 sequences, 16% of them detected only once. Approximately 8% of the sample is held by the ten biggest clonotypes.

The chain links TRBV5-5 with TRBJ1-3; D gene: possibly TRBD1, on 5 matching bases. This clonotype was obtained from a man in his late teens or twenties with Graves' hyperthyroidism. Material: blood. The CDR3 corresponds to CASSLEVGDAGNTIYF. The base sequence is TGTGCCAGCAGCTTGGAAGTGGGGGACGCTGGAAACACCATATATTTT.